Included here is one T cell receptor (beta chain) sequence, with context. This sample stems from a study of CD8 T cells in Susac syndrome. CDR3 length: 14 residues. Germline-derived CDR1 and CDR2 are SNHLY and FYNNEI. The V segment lost 6 bases and the J segment 4 bases; nucleotides outside the gene matches: 5. RNA totalling about 0.45 to 1 ug underwent reverse transcription with random hexamers. Each CDR3 protein gets one entry after TCRdb re-called the immunoSEQ multiplex PCR reads with MiXCR. The repertoire has 180,000 or so distinct CDR3 sequences, about 95% of them found once; the top ten carry about 0.1%.

Input material: CD4+ T cells from PBMCs. This sequence originates from a human donor in good health. The chain joins TRBV2 to TRBJ1-5; TRBD1 aligns across 8 bases. CDR3 sequence (DNA): TGTGCCAGCAGCGACAGACAGGGGAATCAGCCCCAGCATTTT. The encoded protein is CASSDRQGNQPQHF.